This T cell receptor beta chain appears in the sequencing data of a study of vaccination effects on CD4 cells after COVID-19. The authors isolated CD4+ T cells after around nine days of culture. Here immunoSEQ multiplex PCR was the method, and the copy in TCRdb shows in-frame clones only, minus some. The sample records 25,000 to 30,000 clones, less than 75% being singletons. On this clone: Its antigen is unknown.

Germline CDR1 MNHEY, CDR2 SVGAGI. CDR3 size: 14 residues. Deletions cut 4 bases from V and 2 bases from J, with 11 bases between. The chain joins TRBV6-5 to TRBJ1-1, with a tentative D call TRBD1 (6 bases). The source was CD4+ T cells from PBMCs cultured without peptide, collected before COVID-19 vaccination. The clonotype was recovered from a human donor who received a COVID-19 vaccine. The CDR3 nucleotides are TGTGCCAGCAGTTGGGGGACATTAAACACTGAAGCTTTCTTT. This translates into CASSWGTLNTEAFF.